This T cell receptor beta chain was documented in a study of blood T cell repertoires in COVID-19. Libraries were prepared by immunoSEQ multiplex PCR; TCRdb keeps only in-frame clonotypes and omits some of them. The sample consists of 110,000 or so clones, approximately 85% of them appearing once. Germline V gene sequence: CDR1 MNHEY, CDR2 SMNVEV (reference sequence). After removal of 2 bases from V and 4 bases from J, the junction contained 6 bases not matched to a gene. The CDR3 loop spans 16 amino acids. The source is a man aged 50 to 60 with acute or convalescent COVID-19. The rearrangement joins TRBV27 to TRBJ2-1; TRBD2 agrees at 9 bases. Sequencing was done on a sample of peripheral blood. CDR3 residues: CASSLEGSGRYNEQFF. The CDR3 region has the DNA TGTGCCAGCAGTTTAGAGGGTAGCGGGAGATACAATGAGCAGTTCTTC.